The source of this TCR beta chain is a study of CD8 T cells in ankylosing spondylitis. TCRdb re-called the 5' RACE reads with MiXCR, one entry per CDR3 protein. The sample yields 300,000 to 400,000 distinct CDR3 sequences, 14% to 15% seen once. Input material: blood, either unsorted or a sorted T cell fraction (not recorded which). The source is a male donor with ankylosing spondylitis or in good health (not recorded which).

In DNA, the CDR3 is TGTGCCACCAGTGATTCTAGGACCGGGAACACTGAAGCTTTCTTT. It codes for CATSDSRTGNTEAFF. This rearrangement joins TRBV24-1 to TRBJ1-1; D not certain. The CDR3 spans 15 residues. V lost 2 bases, J lost 1 base, and 10 bases lay in between. Germline lookup yields CDR1 KGHDR and CDR2 SFDVKD.